This TCR beta chain came from a study of T cells in Graves' hyperthyroidism and ophthalmopathy. Amplification targeted TCR beta CDR3 regions from RNA transcripts. HTBI primers were the set used in a first-round RT-PCR of the TCR CDR3. TCRdb passed the multiplex PCR reads through MiXCR, listing each CDR3 protein once. In the table there are 350,000 to 450,000 distinct CDR3 sequences, approximately 17% of which are singletons. Trimming removed 5 bases from V and 4 bases from J; junction bases left unmatched: 10. Per the germline V gene, CDR1 is SEHNR and CDR2 is FQNEAQ (reference sequence). The CDR3 totals 19 residues. The diagnostic basis comprised clinical symptoms, serum thyroxine and TRAb, thyroid ultrasound and orbital computed tomography.

The TCR originated in a woman aged 25-40 years with Graves' hyperthyroidism that later progressed to Graves' ophthalmopathy. The chain combines TRBV7-9 with TRBJ2-2; 16 positions match TRBD2. What was sequenced was blood. CDR3 bases: TGTGCCAGCAGCCCCCCCGGGACTAGCGGGAGGGGGCCCACCGGGGAGCTGTTTTTT. Translated, it gives CASSPPGTSGRGPTGELFF. Full variable domain (outside the CDR3, taken from reference TRBV7-9 and TRBJ2-2): DTGVSQNPRHKITKRGQNVTFRCDPISEHNRLYWYRQTLGQGPEFLTYFQNEAQLEKSRLLSDRFSAERPKGSFSTLEIQRTEQGDSAMYLCASSPPGTSGRGPTGELFFGEGSRLTVL.